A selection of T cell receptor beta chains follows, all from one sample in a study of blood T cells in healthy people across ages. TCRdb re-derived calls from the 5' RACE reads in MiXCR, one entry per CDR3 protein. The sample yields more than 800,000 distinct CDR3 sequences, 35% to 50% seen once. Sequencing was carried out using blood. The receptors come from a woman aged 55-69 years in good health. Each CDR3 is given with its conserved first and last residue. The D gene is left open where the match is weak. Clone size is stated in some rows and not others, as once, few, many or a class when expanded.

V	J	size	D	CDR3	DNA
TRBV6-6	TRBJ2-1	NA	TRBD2	CASSYSSGSVNEQFF	TGTGCCAGCAGTTATTCCAGCGGGAGTGTCAATGAGCAGTTCTTC
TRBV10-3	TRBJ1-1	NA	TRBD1	CAGSGQENTEAFF	TGTGCCGGGTCGGGACAGGAGAACACTGAAGCTTTCTTT
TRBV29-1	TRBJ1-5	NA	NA	CSVHQGPNQPQHF	TGCAGCGTTCACCAGGGGCCAAATCAGCCCCAGCATTTT
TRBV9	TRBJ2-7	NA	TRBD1	CTSSDGDSSYEQYF	TGTACCAGCAGCGACGGGGACAGTTCCTACGAGCAGTACTTC
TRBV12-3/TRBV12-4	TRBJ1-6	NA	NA	CASSLRDFSPLHF	TGTGCCAGCAGTTTGCGGGACTTCTCACCCCTCCACTTT
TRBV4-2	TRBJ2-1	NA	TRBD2	CASSQDWRLAGGHNEQFF	TGTGCCAGCAGCCAAGATTGGCGACTAGCGGGAGGCCACAATGAGCAGTTCTTC
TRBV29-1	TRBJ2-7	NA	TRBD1	CSVGRDRGRTYEQYF	TGCAGCGTTGGAAGGGACAGGGGACGAACCTACGAGCAGTACTTC
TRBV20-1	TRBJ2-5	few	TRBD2	CSARRTSGRVETQYF	TGCAGTGCTAGAAGGACTAGCGGGAGAGTAGAGACCCAGTACTTC
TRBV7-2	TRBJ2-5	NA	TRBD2	CASSRGLASQETQYF	TGTGCCAGCAGTCGTGGACTAGCGTCCCAAGAGACCCAGTACTTC
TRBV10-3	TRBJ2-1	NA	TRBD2	CAISGLADYNEQFF	TGTGCCATCAGTGGACTAGCGGACTACAATGAGCAGTTCTTC
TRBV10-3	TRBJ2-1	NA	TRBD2	CAISDPGLADIFGEQFF	TGTGCCATCAGTGACCCGGGACTAGCGGACATTTTCGGTGAGCAGTTCTTC
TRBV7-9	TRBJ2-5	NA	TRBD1	CASSFDRGLVYF	TGTGCCAGCAGCTTTGACAGGGGGCTTGTGTACTTC
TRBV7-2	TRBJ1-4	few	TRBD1	CASSSAGTGLEKLFF	TGTGCCAGCAGCAGCGCCGGGACAGGGCTTGAAAAACTGTTTTTT
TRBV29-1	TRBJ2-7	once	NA	CSVVGTQDYEQYF	TGCAGCGTTGTCGGGACACAAGATTACGAGCAGTACTTC
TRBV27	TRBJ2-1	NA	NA	CASSFPPFNEQFF	TGTGCCAGCAGTTTCCCTCCGTTCAATGAGCAGTTCTTC
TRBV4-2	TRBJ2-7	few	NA	CASSQDWGSGFYEQYF	TGTGCCAGCAGCCAAGATTGGGGTAGCGGATTCTACGAGCAGTACTTC
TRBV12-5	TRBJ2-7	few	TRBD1	CASGKQGNYEQYF	TGTGCTAGTGGGAAACAGGGGAACTACGAGCAGTACTTC
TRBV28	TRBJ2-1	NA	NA	CATILAGRGGSNEQFF	TGTGCCACCATATTGGCGGGAAGGGGAGGAAGCAATGAGCAGTTCTTC
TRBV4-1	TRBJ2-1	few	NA	CASSQGGGPQFF	TGCGCCAGCAGCCAAGGCGGGGGCCCCCAGTTCTTC
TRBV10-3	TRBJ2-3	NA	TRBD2	CAISEPSGRSTETQYF	TGTGCCATCAGTGAACCTAGCGGGAGGTCCACAGAGACGCAGTATTTT
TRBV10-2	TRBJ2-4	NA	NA	CASGRTDFYVQYF	TGCGCCAGCGGGAGGACGGATTTCTACGTGCAGTACTTC
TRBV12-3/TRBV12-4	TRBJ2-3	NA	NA	CATGSGAAPGTQYF	TGTGCCACCGGATCGGGGGCAGCCCCGGGTACGCAGTATTTT
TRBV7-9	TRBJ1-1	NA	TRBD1	CTSNRLDRGYVDTEAFF	TGTACCAGCAACAGGCTGGACAGGGGGTATGTGGACACTGAAGCTTTCTTT
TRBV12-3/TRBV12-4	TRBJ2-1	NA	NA	CASSTTGFSSYNEQFF	TGTGCCAGCAGCACCACGGGTTTTAGCTCCTACAATGAGCAGTTCTTC
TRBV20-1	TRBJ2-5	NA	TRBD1	CSASRPGGQETQYF	TGCAGTGCTAGTAGGCCAGGGGGTCAAGAGACCCAGTACTTC
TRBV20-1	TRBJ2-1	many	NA	CSANERSSYNEQFF	TGCAGTGCAAACGAGCGGTCCTCCTACAATGAGCAGTTCTTC
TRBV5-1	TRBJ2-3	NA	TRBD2	CASTSGSVTDTQYF	TGCGCCAGCACTAGCGGGAGTGTTACAGATACGCAGTATTTT
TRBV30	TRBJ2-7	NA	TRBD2	CAWRWGTSETYEQYF	TGTGCCTGGAGGTGGGGAACTAGCGAGACCTACGAGCAGTACTTC
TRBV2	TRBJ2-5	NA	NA	CASTLASGFGEQYF	TGTGCCAGCACTCTAGCGTCGGGATTCGGAGAGCAGTACTTC
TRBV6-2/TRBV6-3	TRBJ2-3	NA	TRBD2	CASSYSISRTSGVTSTDTQYF	TGTGCCAGCAGTTACTCTATCTCGAGGACTAGCGGGGTTACTAGCACAGATACGCAGTATTTT
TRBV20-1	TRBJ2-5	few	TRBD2	CSASYPAGASETQYF	TGCAGTGCTAGTTATCCAGCGGGAGCATCTGAGACCCAGTACTTC
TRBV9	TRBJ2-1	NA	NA	CASSAKIGLGDNEQFF	TGTGCCAGCAGCGCCAAAATAGGGCTAGGGGATAATGAGCAGTTCTTC
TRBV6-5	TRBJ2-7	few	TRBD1	CASSYSLRGLPYEQYF	TGTGCCAGCAGTTACTCCCTTAGGGGGCTCCCCTACGAGCAGTACTTC
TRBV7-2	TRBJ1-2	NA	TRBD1	CASSFSRGRNGYTF	TGTGCCAGCAGCTTCTCAAGGGGGCGAAATGGCTACACCTTC
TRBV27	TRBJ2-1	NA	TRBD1	CASSFGQAPYNEQFF	TGTGCCAGCAGTTTTGGACAGGCGCCCTACAATGAGCAGTTCTTC
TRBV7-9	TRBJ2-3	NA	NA	CASSDRGSSTDTQYF	TGTGCCAGCAGCGACCGGGGTTCTAGCACAGATACGCAGTATTTT
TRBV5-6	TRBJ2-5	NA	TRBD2	CASSGRLAETQYF	TGTGCCAGCAGCGGACGACTAGCCGAGACCCAGTACTTC
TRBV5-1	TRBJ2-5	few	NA	CASKIGGYQETQYF	TGCGCCAGCAAAATAGGCGGGTACCAAGAGACCCAGTACTTC
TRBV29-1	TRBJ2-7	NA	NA	CSVGAGYEQYF	TGCAGCGTTGGGGCCGGCTACGAGCAGTACTTC
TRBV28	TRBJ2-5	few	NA	CASRNLETQYF	TGTGCCAGCAGGAACCTAGAGACCCAGTACTTC
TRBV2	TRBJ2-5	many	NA	CASGRDTQETQYF	TGTGCCAGCGGCCGGGACACTCAAGAGACCCAGTACTTC